Following are 22 T cell receptor beta chains from one sample sequenced in a study of blood T cell repertoires in COVID-19. TCRdb's copy holds only in-frame clones and misses some; the assay was immunoSEQ multiplex PCR. Among about 200,000 clones listed, just under 85% were seen once. The sample taken for sequencing was peripheral blood. Every receptor here comes from a human donor with acute or convalescent COVID-19. The donor label of this sample is uncertain.

The CDR3 sequence: CAISESMGRLSGNTIYF. Here the CDR3 DNA reads TGTGCCATCAGTGAGTCGATGGGGCGACTCTCTGGAAACACCATATATTTT. The chain has TRBV10-3 and TRBJ1-3; the D gene is possibly TRBD1 (5 bases). This CDR3 is built from 17 residues. Germline CDR1 ENHRY, CDR2 SYGVKD. The V gene lost 0 bases and the J gene lost 0 bases, with 12 bases spanning the gap.

The gene calls are TRBV10-3 and TRBJ1-1, with no clear D. Germline CDR1 is ENHRY and CDR2 is SYGVKD. The length of the CDR3 is 13 residues. Trimming shortened V by 4 bases and J by 0 bases, and 6 bases separated the two germline ends. CDR3 in DNA: TGTGCCATCAGTGGACTGATGAACACTGAAGCTTTCTTT. It translates to CAISGLMNTEAFF.

This clone has a single count. The chain couples TRBV6-2 or TRBV6-3 to TRBJ1-2; 8 bases align to TRBD1. The CDR3 is made up of 13 amino acids. Germline CDR1 reads MNHEY; CDR2 reads SVGEGT. With 4 bases clipped from V and 8 bases from J, the junction kept 6 bases outside the gene matches. Here the CDR3 DNA reads TGTGCCAGCAGTTTAGGACAGGGATCCGGCTACACCTTC. Protein: CASSLGQGSGYTF.

The rearrangement joins TRBV5-1 to TRBJ2-6; unclear D gene. The germline V gene has CDR1 SGHRS and CDR2 YFSETQ. The germline V and J ends were trimmed by 4 bases and 0 bases, with 5 bases remaining between them. The CDR3 is made up of 14 amino acids. DNA of the CDR3: TGCGCCAGCAGCATCGGCTCTGGGGCCAACGTCCTGACTTTC. As protein: CASSIGSGANVLTF.

This clone was seen only once. The chain couples TRBV19 to TRBJ1-5; 9 nucleotides line up with TRBD1. The CDR3 is 18 amino acids. The germline V gene has CDR1 LNHDA and CDR2 SQIVND (reference sequence). V was clipped by 6 bases and J by 1 base; unmatched bases: 13. CDR3 bases: TGTGCCAGTAGGGCCGTGACAGGGGGACGAGCGAGCAATCAGCCCCAGCATTTT. Its translation is CASRAVTGGRASNQPQHF.

This clone has only a few counts. The chain links TRBV5-1 to TRBJ2-7; 7 positions match TRBD1. Germline lookup yields CDR1 SGHRS and CDR2 YFSETQ. V lost 3 bases, J lost 4 bases, and 7 bases stayed unmatched. The length of the CDR3 is 14 residues. This chain's CDR3 is CASSSRQGGYEQYF. CDR3 sequence (DNA): TGCGCCAGCAGCTCCCGACAGGGTGGGTACGAGCAGTACTTC.

The gene calls are TRBV29-1 and TRBJ2-7; 12 positions agree with TRBD1. V lost 7 bases and J lost 6; bases outside the gene matches: 13. CDR1 SQVTM and CDR2 ANQGSEA come from the germline V gene. The CDR3 consists of 15 residues. CDR3 in amino acids: CSAQKRGQGASEQYF. In DNA form, the CDR3 reads TGCAGCGCTCAGAAGCGGGGACAGGGGGCATCCGAGCAGTACTTC.

The chain carries TRBV6-6 and TRBJ2-1, with 11 bases aligning to TRBD2. V was clipped by 5 bases and J by 6 bases; unmatched bases: 6. The CDR3 sequence is 15 residues long. Germline loops: CDR1 MNHNY, CDR2 SVGAGI (reference sequence). The CDR3 sequence: CASSRSGRAGNEQFF. The CDR3 nucleotides read TGTGCCAGCAGTCGTAGCGGGAGGGCGGGCAATGAGCAGTTCTTC.

The chain carries TRBV19 and TRBJ1-5; D call uncertain. The V gene's germline CDR1 is LNHDA and CDR2 SQIVND (reference sequence). This CDR3 has 13 residues. Trimming took off 2 bases at V and 15 bases at J, with 17 bases between the two ends. The chain's CDR3 is CASSIQYPSVSHF. The CDR3 DNA follows: TGTGCCAGTAGTATACAATACCCCTCAGTATCGCATTTT.

In nucleotides, the CDR3 is TGTGCCAGCAGTTCCGGACTAGCAGGGGAGACCCAGTACTTC. Protein product: CASSSGLAGETQYF. This chain uses TRBV7-2 with TRBJ2-5; 8 positions match TRBD2. The CDR3 sequence is 14 residues long. The germline V gene has CDR1 SGHTA and CDR2 FQGNSA. V was clipped by 6 bases and J by 5 bases; unmatched bases: 8.

The J gene is TRBJ2-4, the V gene TRBV13; perhaps TRBD1 as D (8 bases). Germline values: CDR1 PRHDT, CDR2 FYEKMQ (reference sequence). The V end was cut by 5 bases, the J end by 7 bases, with 24 bases between. There are 17 residues in the CDR3. The CDR3, as DNA: TGTGCCAGCAGCAGGCGGGAGACAGGGGATGGTCGCAACATTCAGTACTTC. Its translation: CASSRRETGDGRNIQYF.

The rearrangement joins TRBV30 to TRBJ1-3, with D unclear. The germline gives CDR1 GTSNPN, CDR2 SVGIG (reference sequence). The CDR3 spans 18 residues. V lost 2 bases to trimming and J lost 0 bases, with 20 bases between them. CDR3 nucleotides: TGTGCCTGGAGTAGAATATGGCAGGCGAGATCCTCTGGAAACACCATATATTTT. Its protein is CAWSRIWQARSSGNTIYF.

This chain connects TRBV6-5 to TRBJ1-5; D unclear. Germline V lookup: CDR1 MNHEY, CDR2 SVGAGI. This CDR3 is built from 15 residues. The V and J ends lost 3 bases and 0 bases respectively, with 9 bases between them. For the CDR3, the DNA is TGTGCCAGCAGTTATTTGGCGGATAGCAATCAGCCCCAGCATTTT. This encodes CASSYLADSNQPQHF.

The rearrangement uses TRBV11-3 and TRBJ2-3; 8 bases agree with TRBD2. Trimming at V came to 5 bases and at J to 10 bases, leaving 5 bases not matched to a gene. CDR1 and CDR2 (germline): SGHNT, YENEEA. The CDR3 is 12 residues long. CDR3 region: CASSHGRGSQYF. CDR3 sequence (DNA): TGTGCCAGCAGCCACGGGAGGGGATCGCAGTATTTT.

This chain joins TRBV6-5 and TRBJ2-1; possibly TRBD2 for D (5 bases). CDR1 is MNHEY and CDR2 is SVGAGI in the germline V gene. This CDR3 spans 14 amino acids. Trimming shortened V by 6 bases and J by 7 bases, and 16 bases separated the two germline ends. For the CDR3, the DNA is TGTGCCAGCAGCCCACTTCTCCCGGGGAATGAGCAGTTCTTC. It translates to CASSPLLPGNEQFF.

The genes are TRBV6-1 and TRBJ1-2; a possible D gene is TRBD1 (6 bases). The germline V gene has CDR1 MNHNS and CDR2 SASEGT. V lost 3 bases, J lost 6 bases, and 20 bases lay in between. This CDR3 has 16 amino acids. CDR3 sequence reads: CASSDTGKLILNGYTF. Here the CDR3 DNA reads TGTGCCAGCAGTGATACAGGGAAACTCATACTTAATGGCTACACCTTC.

The rearrangement links TRBV19 to TRBJ1-2; D perhaps matches TRBD1 (5 bases). Deletions cut 5 bases from V and 2 bases from J, with 18 bases between. CDR1 is LNHDA, CDR2 SQIVND, per germline (reference sequence). This CDR3 contains 16 residues. The CDR3 nucleotides read TGTGCCAGTAGTCAACCCGGACATCCTGTCAACTATGGCTACACCTTC. This codes for CASSQPGHPVNYGYTF. Complete variable domain (other parts from reference TRBV19 and TRBJ1-2): DGGITQSPKYLFRKEGQNVTLSCEQNLNHDAMYWYRQDPGQGLRLIYYSQIVNDFQKGDIAEGYSVSREKKESFPLTVTSAQKNPTAFYLCASSQPGHPVNYGYTFGSGTRLTVV.

The chain has TRBV12-3 or TRBV12-4 and TRBJ2-3, with 8 bases fitting TRBD1. The trim removed 7 bases at V and 2 bases at J, leaving 2 bases unmatched. The CDR3 sequence is 13 residues long. The CDR3 spells CASKQGVTDTQYF. In nucleotides, the CDR3 is TGTGCCAGCAAACAGGGGGTCACAGATACGCAGTATTTT.

This chain joins TRBV6-1 and TRBJ1-2, with D perhaps TRBD1 (5 bases). Per germline, CDR1 MNHNS and CDR2 SASEGT. This CDR3 contains 15 residues. V gave up 3 bases and J gave up 8 bases, with 19 bases separating them. The CDR3 DNA is TGTGCCAGCAGTGATGGGAGGGGCCCCGCGGGAGGCTACACCTTC. It encodes CASSDGRGPAGGYTF.

V usage is TRBV24-1 and J usage is TRBJ2-1; TRBD2 aligns across 11 bases. Germline lookup yields CDR1 KGHDR and CDR2 SFDVKD. Trimming cost V 4 bases and J 4 bases; bases outside gene matches: 5. The CDR3 totals 16 residues. The CDR3 sequence: CATSDPGLAGYNEQFF. CDR3 DNA sequence: TGTGCCACCAGTGACCCTGGACTAGCGGGTTACAATGAGCAGTTCTTC.

The rearrangement uses TRBV5-1 and TRBJ2-3, with 9 positions matching TRBD1. CDR3 length: 14 amino acids. Trimming took 5 bases from V and 1 from J; bases not matched to a gene: 2. Germline CDR1 is SGHRS and CDR2 is YFSETQ. The CDR3 DNA reads TGCGCCAGCAGACAGGGGGCTGGCACAGATACGCAGTATTTT. This codes for CASRQGAGTDTQYF.

This chain uses TRBV7-9 with TRBJ1-2; D perhaps matches TRBD1 (6 bases). CDR1 and CDR2 from the germline V gene are SEHNR and FQNEAQ (reference sequence). With 1 base removed from V and 4 bases from J, the gap between germline ends came to 16 bases. This CDR3 region has 16 residues. CDR3 residues: CASSLDGNRDIYGYTF. The CDR3 DNA is TGTGCCAGCAGCTTAGACGGAAACAGGGACATCTATGGCTACACCTTC.